Here is one TCR beta chain with its context. Per the original methods: Amplification with reference gene primers provided the estimates of nucleated cell counts. The data were produced by immunoSEQ multiplex PCR, yet TCRdb's version contains in-frame clones alone and is incomplete. V, J and clone size are taken as reported in that table, and D and trimming were inferred from the DNA itself. Altogether about 140,000 clones are present, about 77% being singletons, with the ten largest covering less than 5.5%. The entry originates in a study of blood T cell repertoires in COVID-19. Study-wide background: Acute and convalescent COVID-19 samples came from the United States, Italy and Spain. PBMCs, B-cell-depleted T cells, or T cells were the source of the cDNA or gDNA that made up the material.

CDR1 is SGDLS, CDR2 YYNGEE, per germline. This CDR3 region has 14 residues. V gave up 6 bases and J gave up 5 bases; unmatched junction bases: 9. The V call is TRBV9, the J call TRBJ2-7; 9 nucleotides align to TRBD2. The receptor was derived from a man in his 60s with acute or convalescent COVID-19. Sample: peripheral blood. The CDR3 loop reads CASTPGLASHEQYF. CDR3 nucleotide sequence: TGTGCCAGCACGCCGGGACTAGCATCTCACGAGCAGTACTTC.